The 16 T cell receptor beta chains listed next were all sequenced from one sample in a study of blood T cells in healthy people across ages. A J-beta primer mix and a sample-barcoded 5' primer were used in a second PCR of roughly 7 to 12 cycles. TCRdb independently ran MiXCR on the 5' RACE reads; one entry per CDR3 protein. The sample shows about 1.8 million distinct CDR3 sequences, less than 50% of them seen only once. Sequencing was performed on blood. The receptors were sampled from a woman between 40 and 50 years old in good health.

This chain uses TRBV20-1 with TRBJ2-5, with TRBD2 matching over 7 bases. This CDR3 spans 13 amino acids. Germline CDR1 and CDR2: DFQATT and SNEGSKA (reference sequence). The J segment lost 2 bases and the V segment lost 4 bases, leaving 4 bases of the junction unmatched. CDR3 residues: CSATDGGQETQYF. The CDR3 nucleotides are TGCAGTGCTACGGACGGGGGGCAAGAGACCCAGTACTTC.

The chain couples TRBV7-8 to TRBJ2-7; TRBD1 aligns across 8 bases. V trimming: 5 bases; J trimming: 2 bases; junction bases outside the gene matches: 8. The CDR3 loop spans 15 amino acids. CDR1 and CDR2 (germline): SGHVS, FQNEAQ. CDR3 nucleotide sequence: TGTGCCAGCAGCCAATCGGACAGGGCTCCCTACGAGCAGTACTTC. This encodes CASSQSDRAPYEQYF.

The CDR3 DNA sequence: TGTGCCACCAGCAGTAACAGGGGAGATAACTATGGCTACACCTTC. This translates into CATSSNRGDNYGYTF. V is TRBV15 and J is TRBJ1-2, with TRBD1 matching over 7 bases. There are 15 residues in the CDR3. The trim removed 3 bases at V and 1 base at J, leaving 5 bases unmatched. Looked up from germline, CDR1 is LNHNV and CDR2 is YYDKDF (reference sequence).

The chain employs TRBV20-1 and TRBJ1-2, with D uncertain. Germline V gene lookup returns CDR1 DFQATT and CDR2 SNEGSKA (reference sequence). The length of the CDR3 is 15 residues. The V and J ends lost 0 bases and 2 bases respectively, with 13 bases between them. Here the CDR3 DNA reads TGCAGTGCTAGAGATCATGAAGGGCTCAACTATGGCTACACCTTC. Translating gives CSARDHEGLNYGYTF.

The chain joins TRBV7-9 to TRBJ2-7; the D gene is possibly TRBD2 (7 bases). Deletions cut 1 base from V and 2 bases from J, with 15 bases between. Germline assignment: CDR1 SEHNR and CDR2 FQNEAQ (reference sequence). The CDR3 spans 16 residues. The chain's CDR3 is CASSLGSGGPAYEQYF. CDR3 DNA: TGTGCCAGCAGCTTAGGGTCCGGGGGGCCTGCCTACGAGCAGTACTTC.

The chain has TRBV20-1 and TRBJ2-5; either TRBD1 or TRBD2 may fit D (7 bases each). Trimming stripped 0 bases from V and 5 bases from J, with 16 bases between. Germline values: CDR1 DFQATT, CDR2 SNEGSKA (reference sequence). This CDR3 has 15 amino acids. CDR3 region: CSARDQDRRGETQYF. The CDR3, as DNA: TGCAGTGCTAGAGATCAGGACAGGCGGGGGGAGACCCAGTACTTC.

The CDR3 DNA reads TGTGCCAGCACCTCCTACGGGGGTGATGGCTACACCTTC. Protein product: CASTSYGGDGYTF. The rearrangement links TRBV7-2 to TRBJ1-2; tentatively, D is TRBD1 (5 bases). This CDR3 is 13 amino acids long. Germline V gene lookup returns CDR1 SGHTA and CDR2 FQGNSA. V was pared by 7 bases and J by 6 bases, with 15 bases between. Combining the CDR3 with reference TRBV7-2 and TRBJ1-2 gives the whole variable domain GAGVSQSPSNKVTEKGKDVELRCDPISGHTALYWYRQSLGQGLEFLIYFQGNSAPDKSGLPSDRFSAERTGGSVSTLTIQRTQQEDSAVYLCASTSYGGDGYTFGSGTRLTVV.

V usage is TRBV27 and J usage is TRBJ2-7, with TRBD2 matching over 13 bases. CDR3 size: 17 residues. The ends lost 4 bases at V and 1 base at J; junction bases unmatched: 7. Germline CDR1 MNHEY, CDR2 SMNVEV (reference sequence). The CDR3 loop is CASSSTPGLAGSYEQYF. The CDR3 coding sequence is TGTGCCAGCAGTTCCACCCCGGGACTAGCGGGGTCCTACGAGCAGTACTTC.

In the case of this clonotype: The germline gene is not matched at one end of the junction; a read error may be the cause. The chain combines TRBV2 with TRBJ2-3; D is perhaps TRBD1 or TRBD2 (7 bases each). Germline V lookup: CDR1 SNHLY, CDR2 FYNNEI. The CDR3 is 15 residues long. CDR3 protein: CASRPTSVGTDTQYF. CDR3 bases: TGTGCCAGCAGACCCACTAGCGTAGGGACAGACACGCAGTATTTT.

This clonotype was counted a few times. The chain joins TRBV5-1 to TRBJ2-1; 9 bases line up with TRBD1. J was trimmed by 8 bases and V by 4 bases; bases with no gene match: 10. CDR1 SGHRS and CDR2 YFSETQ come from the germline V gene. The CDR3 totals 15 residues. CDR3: CASSLQWTGDHEQFF. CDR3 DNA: TGCGCCAGCAGCCTTCAGTGGACAGGGGACCATGAGCAGTTCTTC.

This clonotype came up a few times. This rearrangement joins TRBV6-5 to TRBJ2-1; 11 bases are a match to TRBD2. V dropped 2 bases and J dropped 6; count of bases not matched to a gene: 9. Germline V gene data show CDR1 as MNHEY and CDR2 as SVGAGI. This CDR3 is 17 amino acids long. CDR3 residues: CASSYLVLAGGGNEQFF. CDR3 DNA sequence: TGTGCCAGCAGTTACCTTGTCCTAGCGGGGGGTGGCAATGAGCAGTTCTTC.

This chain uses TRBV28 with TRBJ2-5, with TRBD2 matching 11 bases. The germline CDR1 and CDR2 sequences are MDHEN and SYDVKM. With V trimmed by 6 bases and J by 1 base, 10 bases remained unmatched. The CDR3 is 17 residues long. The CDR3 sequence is CASRDHKGLAVQETQYF. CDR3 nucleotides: TGTGCCAGCAGAGACCATAAGGGACTAGCGGTCCAAGAGACCCAGTACTTC.

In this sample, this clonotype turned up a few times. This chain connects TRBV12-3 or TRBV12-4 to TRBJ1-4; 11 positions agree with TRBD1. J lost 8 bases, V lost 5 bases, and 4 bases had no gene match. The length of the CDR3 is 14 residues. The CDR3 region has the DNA TGTGCCAGCAGTCTCGGGACAGGGGGGGAAAAACTGTTTTTT. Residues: CASSLGTGGEKLFF.

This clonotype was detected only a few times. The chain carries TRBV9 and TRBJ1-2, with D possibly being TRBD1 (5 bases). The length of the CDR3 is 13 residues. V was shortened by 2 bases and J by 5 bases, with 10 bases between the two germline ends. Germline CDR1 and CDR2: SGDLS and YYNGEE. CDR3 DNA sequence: TGTGCCAGCAGCGTCTCCCCAGGGTATGGCTACACCTTC. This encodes CASSVSPGYGYTF.

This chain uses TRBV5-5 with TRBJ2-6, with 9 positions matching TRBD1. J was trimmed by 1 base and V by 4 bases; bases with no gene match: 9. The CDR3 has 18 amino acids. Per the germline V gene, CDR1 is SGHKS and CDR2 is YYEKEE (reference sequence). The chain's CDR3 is CASSPGQGVSSGANVLTF. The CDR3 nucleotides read TGTGCCAGCAGCCCGGGACAGGGAGTTTCTTCTGGGGCCAACGTCCTGACTTTC. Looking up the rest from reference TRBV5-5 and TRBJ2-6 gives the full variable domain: DAGVTQSPTHLIKTRGQQVTLRCSPISGHKSVSWYQQVLGQGPQFIFQYYEKEERGRGNFPDRFSARQFPNYSSELNVNALLLGDSALYLCASSPGQGVSSGANVLTFGAGSRLTVL.

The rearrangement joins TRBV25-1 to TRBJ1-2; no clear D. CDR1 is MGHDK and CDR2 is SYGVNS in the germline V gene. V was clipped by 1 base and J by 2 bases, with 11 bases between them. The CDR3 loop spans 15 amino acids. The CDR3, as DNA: TGTGCCAGCAGTGAATCGGGGTCCAGAAACTATGGCTACACCTTC. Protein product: CASSESGSRNYGYTF.